These 21 T cell receptor beta chains came from one sample sequenced in a study of T-cell memory formation after mild COVID-19. Each CDR3 protein is one row after TCRdb ran MiXCR on the 5' RACE reads. The data hold 250,000 to 300,000 distinct CDR3 sequences, with roughly 17% observed a single time. Sequencing used PBMCs or a T cell subset sorted from them (not recorded which). Receptors originate from a man aged 18-30 years who had mild COVID-19 (a few samples of this study predate the infection). Cell type and time point are not known.

The chain combines TRBV5-1 with TRBJ2-7; TRBD2 is a possible D gene (6 bases). Germline lookup yields CDR1 SGHRS and CDR2 YFSETQ. This CDR3 has 14 amino acids. Trimming removed 3 bases at V and 3 bases at J, with 13 bases between. The CDR3 bases are TGCGCCAGCAGCTCGGAGGGAGACTTCTACGAGCAGTACTTC. Protein product: CASSSEGDFYEQYF. The full variable domain, completed using reference TRBV5-1 and TRBJ2-7, is KAGVTQTPRYLIKTRGQQVTLSCSPISGHRSVSWYQQTPGQGLQFLFEYFSETQRNKGNFPGRFSGRQFSNSRSEMNVSTLELGDSALYLCASSSEGDFYEQYFGPGTRLTVT.

This clonotype turned up a few times. The V call is TRBV7-9, the J call TRBJ2-3, with D perhaps TRBD2 (6 bases). The germline V and J ends were trimmed by 5 bases and 4 bases, with 10 bases remaining between them. Germline assignment: CDR1 SEHNR and CDR2 FQNEAQ (reference sequence). CDR3 length equals 13 residues. CDR3 amino acids: CASSTTSPDTQYF. Here the CDR3 DNA reads TGTGCCAGCAGCACGACTAGTCCAGATACGCAGTATTTT.

The chain employs TRBV6-6 and TRBJ1-1; TRBD1 matches at 7 bases. Germline loops: CDR1 MNHNY, CDR2 SVGAGI (reference sequence). This CDR3 comprises 17 residues. Losses at the gene ends were 0 bases for V and 0 bases for J; bases not matched to a gene: 7. CDR3 in DNA: TGTGCCAGCAGTTACTCCGGGCTGGGACAGCTGAACACTGAAGCTTTCTTT. This gives the protein CASSYSGLGQLNTEAFF.

This chain connects TRBV6-2 or TRBV6-3 to TRBJ1-2; no definite D call. V was cut by 2 bases and J by 0 bases, with 7 bases left in between. The CDR3 totals 14 residues. Germline assignment: CDR1 MNHEY and CDR2 SVGEGT. The DNA for the CDR3 is TGTGCCAGCAGTTACATATCAGCTAACTATGGCTACACCTTC. Amino acids: CASSYISANYGYTF.

The rearrangement joins TRBV7-2 to TRBJ2-7; the match to TRBD2 covers 11 bases. This CDR3 contains 15 residues. The V and J ends lost 3 bases and 2 bases, in that order; junction bases with no gene match: 3. Germline CDR1 reads SGHTA; CDR2 reads FQGNSA. The CDR3 is CASSFSGGAPYEQYF. In nucleotides, the CDR3 is TGTGCCAGCAGCTTTAGCGGGGGGGCCCCCTACGAGCAGTACTTC.

The chain links TRBV9 to TRBJ1-1; D gene uncertain. V lost 0 bases, J lost 5 bases, and 11 bases lay in between. Germline V gene sequence: CDR1 SGDLS, CDR2 YYNGEE. This CDR3 comprises 14 residues. The CDR3 region has the DNA TGTGCCAGCAGCGTAGACACCCCGGGGACTGAAGCTTTCTTT. Its protein is CASSVDTPGTEAFF.

This clonotype has just a few counts. The rearrangement uses TRBV12-3 or TRBV12-4 and TRBJ2-7, with D maybe TRBD2 (5 bases). This CDR3 spans 13 amino acids. V was shortened by 5 bases and J by 3 bases, with 11 bases between the two germline ends. This chain's CDR3 is CASSLRASYEQYV. DNA for the CDR3: TGTGCCAGCAGTCTGCGGGCTAGCTACGAGCAGTACGTC.

This clonotype appeared a few times. This chain joins TRBV5-6 and TRBJ2-1, with 8 positions matching TRBD2. The CDR3 has 14 residues. Germline trimming cut 2 bases from V and 10 bases from J; bases unmatched to any gene: 8. Germline V lookup: CDR1 SGHDT, CDR2 YYEEEE. CDR3 coding DNA: TGTGCCAGCAGCTTTATTAGCGGGGCCCTCGAGCAGTTCTTC. This gives the protein CASSFISGALEQFF.

This clonotype appeared many times. This chain uses TRBV7-2 with TRBJ2-3; D gene uncertain. Germline loops: CDR1 SGHTA, CDR2 FQGNSA. This CDR3 spans 13 amino acids. Trimming took off 5 bases at V and 6 bases at J, with 12 bases between the two ends. DNA for the CDR3: TGTGCCAGCAGCCCGAACCAACGGGATACGCAGTATTTT. This encodes CASSPNQRDTQYF.

Ten or more counts support this clonotype. This sequence joins TRBV10-3 and TRBJ2-7; tentatively, D is TRBD1 (6 bases). Trimming pared 6 bases from V and 7 bases from J, leaving 19 bases between. The germline CDR1 and CDR2 sequences are ENHRY and SYGVKD. This CDR3 is 14 amino acids long. The CDR3 here is CAISFQGPFGEQYF. In DNA, the CDR3 is TGTGCCATCAGCTTCCAGGGGCCTTTTGGGGAGCAGTACTTC.

This clonotype has only a few counts. The chain links TRBV5-1 to TRBJ1-2; D uncertain. CDR3 length: 16 amino acids. From germline, CDR1 is SGHRS and CDR2 YFSETQ. V dropped 4 bases and J dropped 8 bases, with 24 bases sitting between them. CDR3 loop: CASSIGDYSSQQGYTF. CDR3 DNA sequence: TGCGCCAGCAGCATAGGCGACTATTCTTCCCAGCAGGGCTACACCTTC.

V gene TRBV10-3 combines with J gene TRBJ2-5, with TRBD2 as a possible D gene (6 bases). The germline CDR1 and CDR2 sequences are ENHRY and SYGVKD. The CDR3 contains 16 residues. The V end was cut by 2 bases, the J end by 5 bases, with 18 bases between. The CDR3 is CAISEPPPGGGETQYF. Written as DNA, the CDR3 is TGTGCCATCAGTGAGCCCCCCCCCGGCGGAGGGGAGACCCAGTACTTC.

The chain is built from TRBV5-1 and TRBJ2-5; 10 bases map to TRBD1. The CDR3 has 16 residues. Trimming took 3 bases from V and 3 from J; bases not matched to a gene: 8. From germline, CDR1 is SGHRS and CDR2 YFSETQ. CDR3 protein: CASSSLPGQGKETQYF. DNA of the CDR3: TGCGCCAGCAGCTCCCTACCGGGACAGGGGAAAGAGACCCAGTACTTC.

The chain is built from TRBV11-2 and TRBJ2-1; the D gene is possibly TRBD2 (7 bases). The CDR3 spans 15 residues. The germline V gene has CDR1 SGHAT and CDR2 FQNNGV. With 5 bases removed from V and 3 bases from J, the gap between germline ends came to 14 bases. The CDR3 DNA sequence: TGTGCCAGCAGCACTTCGGGGGGCGGCTACAATGAGCAGTTCTTC. Protein product: CASSTSGGGYNEQFF.

V usage is TRBV15 and J usage is TRBJ2-7; 7 positions match TRBD1. J was trimmed by 8 bases and V by 0 bases; bases with no gene match: 7. CDR3 size: 14 residues. Germline V gene sequence: CDR1 LNHNV, CDR2 YYDKDF (reference sequence). CDR3: CATSRDRQGAKQYF. As DNA, the CDR3 is TGTGCCACCAGCAGAGATCGACAGGGTGCGAAGCAGTACTTC.

The chain employs TRBV6-5 and TRBJ2-6; no firm D call. This CDR3 is built from 15 residues. Trimming took 4 bases from V and 4 from J, leaving 11 bases between them. The germline V gene has CDR1 MNHEY and CDR2 SVGAGI. This CDR3 is CASSFRLSGANVLTF. CDR3 DNA sequence: TGTGCCAGCAGTTTTCGACTGTCCGGGGCCAACGTCCTGACTTTC.

The V and J genes are TRBV10-3 and TRBJ2-3; 8 bases match TRBD2. V dropped 10 bases and J dropped 2; count of bases not matched to a gene: 11. Germline loops: CDR1 ENHRY, CDR2 SYGVKD. This CDR3 has 15 amino acids. CDR3 protein: CATERSGGLTDTQYF. The CDR3 nucleotides read TGTGCCACCGAGAGGAGCGGGGGCCTCACAGATACGCAGTATTTT.

Only a few counts were recorded for this clonotype. This chain connects TRBV9 to TRBJ2-5, with 8 bases fitting TRBD2. Trimming took 4 bases from V and 3 from J; bases not matched to a gene: 5. Germline assignment: CDR1 SGDLS and CDR2 YYNGEE. The CDR3 has 14 amino acids. CDR3 in amino acids: CASSPRGAEETQYF. The CDR3 nucleotides are TGTGCCAGCAGCCCGCGGGGGGCGGAAGAGACCCAGTACTTC.

The chain employs TRBV6-2 or TRBV6-3 and TRBJ2-3; D is ambiguous. Trimming cost V 6 bases and J 6 bases, with 16 bases left between them. Germline V gives CDR1 MNHEY, CDR2 SVGEGT. CDR3 size: 14 residues. The CDR3 sequence: CASRLGRILDTQYF. In nucleotides, the CDR3 is TGTGCCAGCAGGTTGGGCCGGATTCTCGATACGCAGTATTTT.

The V gene is TRBV4-2, the J gene TRBJ2-7, with D possibly TRBD1 on 7 matching bases. CDR1 LGHNA and CDR2 YNFKEQ come from the germline V gene. The length of the CDR3 is 14 residues. V dropped 3 bases and J dropped 3 bases, with 12 bases sitting between them. The DNA of the CDR3 is TGTGCCAGCAGCCAGGGGGGACAGAGCTACGAGCAGTACTTC. Translation gives CASSQGGQSYEQYF.

This clonotype showed up just a few times. V usage is TRBV23-1 and J usage is TRBJ1-3; D is uncertain. TRBV23-1 is noted as an ORF with a role that remains uncertain. This CDR3 contains 14 residues. CDR3 loop: CAPPSPGDGNTIYF. CDR3 DNA sequence: TGCGCACCCCCGTCGCCAGGAGATGGAAACACCATATATTTT.